These T cell receptor beta chains were read from a single sample in a study of blood T cell repertoires in COVID-19. The data were produced by immunoSEQ multiplex PCR, yet TCRdb's version contains in-frame clones alone and is incomplete. The table records approximately 280,000 clones, about 81% of them present only once. Sequencing input: peripheral blood. These receptor sequences come from a human donor with COVID-19, enrolled during active disease. The donor label of this sample is uncertain. Each CDR3 is given with its conserved first and last residue. D genes are given only for firm matches. Size values are once, few and many counts, or a class for expanded clones, and some rows have none.

V gene: TRBV5-1
clone size: .
D gene: TRBD2
J gene: TRBJ2-3
CDR3 protein: CASSLVPNRLAGTDTQYF
CDR3 DNA: TGCGCCAGCAGCTTGGTCCCTAACCGGCTAGCGGGCACAGATACGCAGTATTTT

V gene: TRBV11-3
clone size: .
D gene: .
J gene: TRBJ2-1
CDR3 protein: CASSLARGDEQFF
CDR3 DNA: TGTGCCAGCAGCTTAGCCCGCGGGGATGAGCAGTTCTTC

V gene: TRBV5-1
clone size: .
D gene: TRBD1
J gene: TRBJ1-4
CDR3 protein: CASRKTGLNEKLFF
CDR3 DNA: TGCGCCAGCAGAAAGACAGGGCTAAATGAAAAACTGTTTTTT

V gene: TRBV5-1
clone size: .
D gene: .
J gene: TRBJ2-2
CDR3 protein: CASSLSGRPGELFF
CDR3 DNA: TGCGCCAGCAGCTTGTCAGGGAGGCCCGGGGAGCTGTTTTTT

V gene: TRBV10-3
clone size: .
D gene: TRBD2
J gene: TRBJ2-3
CDR3 protein: CAISRAAGGVDTQYF
CDR3 DNA: TGTGCCATCAGTCGAGCAGCGGGAGGGGTTGATACGCAGTATTTT

V gene: TRBV7-8
clone size: few
D gene: TRBD2
J gene: TRBJ2-1
CDR3 protein: CASSPRGGRRGEQFF
CDR3 DNA: TGTGCCAGCAGCCCGCGGGGCGGGAGGAGGGGTGAGCAGTTCTTC

V gene: TRBV19
clone size: .
D gene: .
J gene: TRBJ2-1
CDR3 protein: CASSIRYSLNEQFF
CDR3 DNA: TGTGCCAGTAGTATAAGGTACAGCCTTAATGAGCAGTTCTTC

V gene: TRBV2
clone size: .
D gene: TRBD1
J gene: TRBJ1-2
CDR3 protein: CASSESGQGGSYTF
CDR3 DNA: TGTGCCAGCAGTGAATCGGGACAGGGGGGAAGCTACACCTTC

V gene: TRBV5-5
clone size: .
D gene: TRBD1
J gene: TRBJ2-2
CDR3 protein: CASSWGTGNTGELFF
CDR3 DNA: TGTGCCAGCAGCTGGGGGACAGGGAACACCGGGGAGCTGTTTTTT

V gene: TRBV6-5
clone size: .
D gene: .
J gene: TRBJ2-7
CDR3 protein: CASRLGQYPTYEQYF
CDR3 DNA: TGTGCCAGCAGATTAGGACAGTACCCAACCTACGAGCAGTACTTC

V gene: TRBV2
clone size: .
D gene: .
J gene: TRBJ2-7
CDR3 protein: CASRPDSAPYEQYF
CDR3 DNA: TGTGCCAGCAGGCCGGACTCGGCCCCCTACGAGCAGTACTTC